These 23 T cell receptor beta chains were sequenced from one sample in a study of beta chain features in type 1 diabetes. As every portion of the isolated RNA was reverse transcribed, the sequencing read expressed TCRB transcripts. The data were produced by immunoSEQ multiplex PCR, yet TCRdb's version contains in-frame clones alone and is incomplete. The table lists around 400,000 clones, over 9.5% of them singletons. Sequenced material: naive CD4+ T cells from blood. The receptors originated from a man younger than 30 in good health.

This clone was counted only a few times. Its ends do not fully match the called genes, so a read error is possible. J is TRBJ2-1 and V is TRBV30; 9 nucleotides match TRBD1. This CDR3 spans 12 amino acids. Germline-derived CDR1 and CDR2 are GTSNPN and SVGIG (reference sequence). CDR3 in amino acids: CAWSRDRGFSVF. DNA for the CDR3: TGTGCCTGGAGCCGAGACAGGGGGTTTTCGGTCTTC.

The V and J genes are TRBV19 and TRBJ1-6; no clear D. This CDR3 has 14 amino acids. Trimming cost V 3 bases and J 0 bases, with 3 bases left between them. The V gene's germline CDR1 is LNHDA and CDR2 SQIVND (reference sequence). The CDR3 protein is CASSINSYNSPLHF. The CDR3 region has the DNA TGTGCCAGTAGTATCAACTCCTATAATTCACCCCTCCACTTT.

This clone has only a few counts. The rearrangement links TRBV4-3 to TRBJ1-3; 9 bases are shared with TRBD1. Germline V CDR1 and CDR2: LGHNA, YSLEER. V lost 4 bases to trimming and J lost 2 bases; unmatched junction nucleotides: 6. CDR3 length equals 16 residues. The CDR3 protein is CASSPWTGETGNTIYF. The CDR3 DNA follows: TGCGCCAGCAGCCCGTGGACAGGGGAGACTGGAAACACCATATATTTT.

J is TRBJ2-1 and V is TRBV2; 16 bases line up with TRBD2. With V trimmed by 6 bases and J by 14 bases, 4 bases remained unmatched. Looked up from germline, CDR1 is SNHLY and CDR2 is FYNNEI. The CDR3 is made up of 13 amino acids. The CDR3 coding sequence is TGTGCCAGCAGGGGGACTAGCGGGAGGGGGGAGTTCTTC. Translating gives CASRGTSGRGEFF.

The chain carries TRBV4-3 and TRBJ2-5; 10 bases line up with TRBD2. Germline V CDR1 and CDR2: LGHNA, YSLEER. Trimming removed 3 bases from V and 0 bases from J; junction bases left unmatched: 4. This CDR3 region has 16 residues. CDR3 sequence: CASSHLSGGNQETQYF. DNA of the CDR3: TGCGCCAGCAGCCACCTTAGCGGGGGGAACCAAGAGACCCAGTACTTC.

This clone showed up just a few times. V gene TRBV29-1 combines with J gene TRBJ2-5; possible D gene TRBD2, 6 bases. CDR1 SQVTM and CDR2 ANQGSEA come from the germline V gene. The V end lost 2 bases, the J end lost 3 bases, and 13 bases lay between the germline ends. The CDR3 runs to 14 residues. Here the CDR3 reads CSVERWGGEETQYF. CDR3 sequence (DNA): TGCAGCGTTGAAAGGTGGGGCGGGGAAGAGACCCAGTACTTC. The full variable domain, its missing parts supplied by reference TRBV29-1 and TRBJ2-5, is SAVISQKPSRDICQRGTSLTIQCQVDSQVTMMFWYRQQPGQSLTLIATANQGSEATYESGFVIDKFPISRPNLTFSTLTVSNMSPEDSSIYLCSVERWGGEETQYFGPGTRLLVL.

The V and J genes are TRBV18 and TRBJ2-6; D is unresolved. The V gene lost 4 bases and the J gene lost 0 bases, with 7 bases spanning the gap. The germline CDR1 and CDR2 sequences are KGHSH and LQKENI. There are 15 residues in the CDR3. DNA of the CDR3: TGTGCCAGCTCACTAAGGAGCTCTGGGGCCAACGTCCTGACTTTC. This gives the protein CASSLRSSGANVLTF.

V is TRBV6-6 and J is TRBJ1-5; D is ambiguous. Trimming left V 2 bases short and J 3 bases short, with 8 bases between. CDR1 is MNHNY and CDR2 is SVGAGI in the germline V gene (reference sequence). The CDR3 is 14 amino acids. The CDR3 DNA reads TGTGCCAGCAGTTACCCAGGTGACAATCAGCCCCAGCATTTT. Translating gives CASSYPGDNQPQHF.

This chain joins TRBV29-1 and TRBJ2-2; 7 bases align to TRBD1. The CDR3 totals 12 residues. Looked up from germline, CDR1 is SQVTM and CDR2 is ANQGSEA. V dropped 7 bases and J dropped 5; count of bases not matched to a gene: 4. The CDR3 DNA follows: TGCAGCGGCCACAGGGGTACCGGGGAGCTGTTTTTT. Translation gives CSGHRGTGELFF.

The chain uses TRBV6-6 and TRBJ1-2, with D perhaps TRBD1 (5 bases). Germline assignment: CDR1 MNHNY and CDR2 SVGAGI (reference sequence). The CDR3 length is 15 residues. Trimming removed 2 bases from V and 1 base from J, with 11 bases in between. CDR3 DNA sequence: TGTGCCAGCAGTTACGGGGCAGAAGTTAACTATGGCTACACCTTC. Protein sequence: CASSYGAEVNYGYTF.

The V and J genes are TRBV6-5 and TRBJ1-2; D remains unclear. This CDR3 comprises 15 residues. Trimming left V 3 bases short and J 4 bases short, with 15 bases between. Germline V gene data show CDR1 as MNHEY and CDR2 as SVGAGI. The CDR3 DNA sequence: TGTGCCAGCAGTTATTCTACAGATTCCTTCTATGGCTACACCTTC. It translates to CASSYSTDSFYGYTF.

Of note for this clone: Distinct nucleotide sequences in the sample also encode this CDR3. Here the CDR3 DNA reads TGTGCCAGCTCACCGAACAGGGACACTGAAGCTTTCTTT. It yields the protein CASSPNRDTEAFF. The genes are TRBV18 and TRBJ1-1, with D maybe TRBD1 (6 bases). This CDR3 has 13 amino acids. The germline V gene encodes CDR1 KGHSH and CDR2 LQKENI. V lost 3 bases to trimming and J lost 3 bases, with 8 bases between them.

The chain couples TRBV28 to TRBJ2-5; D is possibly TRBD2 (5 bases). The germline V gene encodes CDR1 MDHEN and CDR2 SYDVKM. The ends were cut back, 3 bases at V and 2 bases at J, with 13 bases in the middle. The CDR3 contains 15 residues. The CDR3 sequence: CASSLEAPGQETQYF. The CDR3 DNA follows: TGTGCCAGCAGTTTGGAGGCTCCCGGACAAGAGACCCAGTACTTC. Variable domain in full (rest from reference TRBV28 and TRBJ2-5): DVKVTQSSRYLVKRTGEKVFLECVQDMDHENMFWYRQDPGLGLRLIYFSYDVKMKEKGDIPEGYSVSREKKERFSLILESASTNQTSMYLCASSLEAPGQETQYFGPGTRLLVL.

This chain connects TRBV5-4 to TRBJ2-3; no reliable D call. The germline CDR1 and CDR2 sequences are SGHNT and YYREEE (reference sequence). The CDR3 loop spans 16 amino acids. The germline V and J ends were trimmed by 3 bases and 0 bases, with 14 bases remaining between them. The CDR3 DNA reads as TGTGCCAGCAGCTCGGCACTACGATTTAGCACAGATACGCAGTATTTT. The encoded protein is CASSSALRFSTDTQYF.

V gene TRBV9 combines with J gene TRBJ1-1; the D is unclear. Germline values: CDR1 SGDLS, CDR2 YYNGEE. This CDR3 is 14 amino acids long. Trimming stripped 4 bases from V and 0 bases from J, with 10 bases between. The CDR3 nucleotides read TGTGCCAGCAGCCCCGGGAGAATGAACACTGAAGCTTTCTTT. Translation: CASSPGRMNTEAFF.

The rearrangement links TRBV6-1 to TRBJ1-1; a possible D gene is TRBD1 (5 bases). The CDR3 spans 13 residues. Trimming took off 7 bases at V and 0 bases at J, with 9 bases between the two ends. Germline-derived CDR1 and CDR2 are MNHNS and SASEGT. In DNA, the CDR3 is TGTGCCAGCAAGACAGACCTGAACACTGAAGCTTTCTTT. Protein sequence: CASKTDLNTEAFF.

The chain combines TRBV29-1 with TRBJ2-7, with 7 bases identical to TRBD2. The CDR3 contains 17 residues. After removal of 8 bases from V and 2 bases from J, the junction contained 21 bases not matched to a gene. Germline CDR1 reads SQVTM; CDR2 reads ANQGSEA. As DNA, the CDR3 is TGCAGCCCGGGGCCTAGACAAGGGGAGGGCCGTCCCTACGAGCAGTACTTC. The encoded protein is CSPGPRQGEGRPYEQYF.

The V and J genes are TRBV7-9 and TRBJ2-7, with TRBD2 matching over 8 bases. V shed 3 bases and J 0 bases; nucleotides not matched to a gene: 1. The germline CDR1 and CDR2 sequences are SEHNR and FQNEAQ (reference sequence). This CDR3 comprises 14 residues. In nucleotides, the CDR3 is TGTGCCAGCAGCTTTAGCGGGGCCTCCTACGAGCAGTACTTC. It is translated as CASSFSGASYEQYF.

This chain joins TRBV5-6 and TRBJ2-3; 8 nucleotides agree with TRBD2. Germline assignment: CDR1 SGHDT and CDR2 YYEEEE. This CDR3 comprises 16 residues. The J segment lost 1 base and the V segment lost 4 bases, leaving 8 bases of the junction unmatched. CDR3 amino acids: CASSSDFGGGTDTQYF. In DNA form, the CDR3 reads TGTGCCAGCAGCAGCGATTTCGGGGGGGGCACAGATACGCAGTATTTT. Variable domain in full (rest from reference TRBV5-6 and TRBJ2-3): DAGVTQSPTHLIKTRGQQVTLRCSPKSGHDTVSWYQQALGQGPQFIFQYYEEEERQRGNFPDRFSGHQFPNYSSELNVNALLLGDSALYLCASSSDFGGGTDTQYFGPGTRLTVL.

The sample holds a few counts of this clone. V and J are TRBV18 and TRBJ1-1; 9 bases are shared with TRBD1. Trimming removed 6 bases from V and 10 bases from J; junction bases left unmatched: 9. This CDR3 has 13 amino acids. CDR1 is KGHSH, CDR2 LQKENI, per germline. The CDR3 protein is CASSLPGQGVAFF. CDR3 coding DNA: TGTGCCAGCTCGCTACCGGGACAGGGCGTAGCTTTCTTT. Full variable domain (missing parts from reference TRBV18 and TRBJ1-1): NAGVMQNPRHLVRRRGQEARLRCSPMKGHSHVYWYRQLPEEGLKFMVYLQKENIIDESGMPKERFSAEFPKEGPSILRIQQVVRGDSAAYFCASSLPGQGVAFFGQGTRLTVV.

The table lists this clone with a few counts. The rearrangement uses TRBV30 and TRBJ1-1; D is possibly TRBD1 (6 bases). This CDR3 has 14 residues. Germline V gene sequence: CDR1 GTSNPN, CDR2 SVGIG (reference sequence). V shed 3 bases and J shed 3 bases, with 14 bases lying between them. CDR3 DNA: TGTGCCTGGAGGAGGGGGACGTTACACACTGAAGCTTTCTTT. Translated: CAWRRGTLHTEAFF. The variable domain in full, with the rest retrieved from reference TRBV30 and TRBJ1-1, is SQTIHQWPATLVQPVGSPLSLECTVEGTSNPNLYWYRQAAGRGLQLLFYSVGIGQISSEVPQNLSASRPQDRQFILSSKKLLLSDSGFYLCAWRRGTLHTEAFFGQGTRLTVV.

The J gene is TRBJ1-1, the V gene TRBV7-9; D gene ambiguous. V shed 4 bases and J shed 10 bases, with 10 bases lying between them. From germline, CDR1 is SEHNR and CDR2 FQNEAQ (reference sequence). The CDR3 has 11 residues. CDR3 DNA: TGTGCCAGCAGCTCGGAGGTCGTAGCTTTCTTT. It codes for CASSSEVVAFF.

The chain is built from TRBV11-3 and TRBJ2-5, with 8 bases that match TRBD1. Germline loops: CDR1 SGHNT, CDR2 YENEEA. Losses at the gene ends were 4 bases for V and 5 bases for J; bases not matched to a gene: 9. This CDR3 comprises 15 residues. CDR3 loop: CASSSRGTGGETQYF. The DNA for the CDR3 is TGTGCCAGCAGCTCCCGGGGGACAGGTGGGGAGACCCAGTACTTC. Drawing the rest from reference TRBV11-3 and TRBJ2-5, the complete variable domain is EAGVVQSPRYKIIEKKQPVAFWCNPISGHNTLYWYLQNLGQGPELLIRYENEEAVDDSQLPKDRFSAERLKGVDSTLKIQPAELGDSAVYLCASSSRGTGGETQYFGPGTRLLVL.